This T cell receptor (beta chain) came from a study of cytomegalovirus exposure and HLA in healthy donors. Study-wide context: Counted in an early data release were about 86 million unique TCRs from HLA-typed donors.

The PCR employed 60 Vbeta primers together with 13 Jbeta primers. Repertoires were generated with immunoSEQ multiplex PCR, while TCRdb's copy carries only in-frame clones and drops some. The sample contains some 170,000 clones, 81% of which appear only once. Study observations and caveats: Across HLA loci, a later analysis found differing TCR association rates, with DRB1 most and HLA-C fewest. Specificity of three CMV-associated chains for CMV antigens was verified in vitro. Later findings reportedly placed an Asian-associated ancestry cluster below the approximately 650-donor mean for N-insertions.

About this clone: Antigen: not known.

The V end was cut by 5 bases, the J end by 5 bases, with 13 bases between. The CDR3 loop spans 13 amino acids. The germline V gene encodes CDR1 SNHLY and CDR2 FYNNEI. The receptor comes from a woman aged 18-29 years in good health and CMV-seropositive. Sequences were obtained from PBMCs. The gene calls are TRBV2 and TRBJ2-7; TRBD1 might be the D (5 bases). The CDR3 nucleotides read TGTGCCAGCAGTTTTTCAGGGTGGGACGAGCAGTACTTC. The encoded protein is CASSFSGWDEQYF.